These 16 T cell receptor beta chains were sequenced from one sample in a study of Graves' ophthalmopathy and Graves' hyperthyroidism. Using RNA transcripts, the TCR beta CDR3 regions were amplified. First-round RT-PCR employed HTBI primers, with a second-round multiplex PCR after it. MiXCR, run by TCRdb on the multiplex PCR reads, gives a single entry per CDR3 protein. The sample has over 650,000 distinct CDR3 sequences, about 40% seen once. What was sequenced was peripheral blood. Receptors originate from an adult man with Graves' ophthalmopathy.

This sequence joins TRBV7-3 and TRBJ2-7; D gene uncertain. The CDR3 runs to 14 residues. Trimming took 5 bases from V and 2 from J, leaving 13 bases between them. Germline CDR1 is SGHTA and CDR2 is FQGTGA. CDR3 in DNA: TGTGCCAGCAGCCAAGACCAGGCCACCTACGAGCAGTACTTC. This codes for CASSQDQATYEQYF.

This clonotype was seen at least ten times. V is TRBV7-3 and J is TRBJ2-5; D might be TRBD1 (6 bases). Germline V gene sequence: CDR1 SGHTA, CDR2 FQGTGA. The CDR3 is 17 amino acids. V lost 0 bases and J lost 3, with 17 bases in between. The CDR3 here is CASSLTALGAGEETQYF. The CDR3 DNA is TGTGCCAGCAGCTTAACGGCCCTCGGGGCAGGGGAAGAGACCCAGTACTTC.

This clonotype was seen many times. V gene TRBV5-1 combines with J gene TRBJ1-1; D is unclear. The CDR3 loop spans 14 amino acids. CDR1 is SGHRS, CDR2 YFSETQ, per germline. V shed 1 base and J shed 1 base, with 8 bases lying between them. The CDR3 reads CASSLFAANTEAFF. CDR3 coding DNA: TGCGCCAGCAGCTTGTTCGCAGCGAACACTGAAGCTTTCTTT.

Points on this clonotype: This may come from a read error, since a much larger clone is one base off. The chain combines TRBV25-1 with TRBJ2-7; TRBD2 is a possible D gene (6 bases). V was cut by 5 bases and J by 3 bases, with 20 bases left in between. The germline V gene has CDR1 MGHDK and CDR2 SYGVNS. This CDR3 contains 16 residues. CDR3 sequence reads: CASSFALAGLDYEQYF. The CDR3 nucleotides are TGTGCCAGCAGTTTCGCCTTGGCGGGGTTGGACTACGAGCAGTACTTC.

This clonotype was counted many times. The chain combines TRBV11-2 with TRBJ2-5; a weak D match, TRBD2 (6 bases). Trimming pared 0 bases from V and 2 bases from J, leaving 10 bases between. CDR1 is SGHAT and CDR2 is FQNNGV in the germline V gene. The CDR3 loop spans 15 amino acids. CDR3 bases: TGTGCCAGCAGCTTAGATCCGGGGACTCAAGAGACCCAGTACTTC. Its protein is CASSLDPGTQETQYF.

The gene calls are TRBV12-3 or TRBV12-4 and TRBJ2-5; the D gene is possibly TRBD2 (6 bases). The germline V and J ends were trimmed by 6 bases and 0 bases, with 11 bases remaining between them. CDR3 length: 14 amino acids. CDR3 DNA: TGTGCCAGCAGCTCTTGGAGGGACCAAGAGACCCAGTACTTC. This sequence encodes CASSSWRDQETQYF.

This clonotype turned up a few times. The chain joins TRBV4-1 to TRBJ1-4; no clear D. Trimming took 1 base from V and 7 from J, leaving 13 bases between them. Germline lookup yields CDR1 MGHRA and CDR2 YSYEKL. CDR3 size: 15 residues. The CDR3, as DNA: TGCGCCAGCAGCCAAGGATCAGTAATGGGTGAAAAACTGTTTTTT. It encodes CASSQGSVMGEKLFF.

The rearrangement uses TRBV7-2 and TRBJ2-7, with TRBD1 identical over 8 bases. This CDR3 is built from 15 residues. The V and J ends lost 0 bases and 3 bases, in that order; junction bases with no gene match: 4. CDR1 and CDR2 from the germline V gene are SGHTA and FQGNSA. The CDR3, as DNA: TGTGCCAGCAGCTTAGCTACAGGGGGGTTCTACGAGCAGTACTTC. Amino acid sequence: CASSLATGGFYEQYF.

V usage is TRBV12-3 or TRBV12-4 and J usage is TRBJ2-7; D tentatively reads TRBD1 or TRBD2 (6 bases each). The V end was cut by 5 bases, the J end by 6 bases, with 20 bases between. The CDR3 loop spans 15 amino acids. The DNA for the CDR3 is TGTGCCAGCAGTCCCCGAGGTGAGGGGGGAGGCGAGCAGTACTTC. This translates into CASSPRGEGGGEQYF.

This clonotype was observed a few times. The V gene is TRBV20-1, the J gene TRBJ1-1; D is perhaps TRBD1 (6 bases). Looked up from germline, CDR1 is DFQATT and CDR2 is SNEGSKA (reference sequence). Trimming cost V 3 bases and J 1 base, with 15 bases left between them. This CDR3 region has 15 residues. CDR3 amino acids: CSASIRGGENTEAFF. Written as DNA, the CDR3 is TGCAGTGCTAGTATTAGGGGGGGGGAGAACACTGAAGCTTTCTTT.

This clonotype was observed a few times. Just one base apart from a much larger clone, this may be a read error. The chain joins TRBV13 to TRBJ2-2, with D maybe TRBD1 (5 bases). In germline, CDR1 is PRHDT, CDR2 FYEKMQ (reference sequence). V dropped 5 bases and J dropped 6 bases, with 10 bases sitting between them. CDR3 length: 13 amino acids. The CDR3 DNA follows: TGTGCCAGCAGCCCCAGGGTGCCCGGGGAGCTGTTTTTT. Translation: CASSPRVPGELFF.

CDR3 DNA sequence: TGTGCCAGCAGTGACACAGGGAGTGGGGAGACCCAGTACTTC. This sequence encodes CASSDTGSGETQYF. The gene calls are TRBV12-3 or TRBV12-4 and TRBJ2-5; possible D gene TRBD1, 6 bases. CDR3 length: 14 amino acids. The V end was cut by 5 bases, the J end by 5 bases, with 15 bases between.

There are a few counts of this clonotype. The J gene is TRBJ2-3, the V gene TRBV7-9; D gene uncertain. Germline loops: CDR1 SEHNR, CDR2 FQNEAQ (reference sequence). The CDR3 sequence is 14 residues long. V lost 5 bases to trimming and J lost 1 base, with 10 bases between them. Here the CDR3 reads CASSPTVGTDTQYF. In nucleotides, the CDR3 is TGTGCCAGCAGCCCGACGGTAGGCACAGATACGCAGTATTTT.

This clonotype has at least ten counts. The rearrangement joins TRBV29-1 to TRBJ1-2; a possible D gene is TRBD1 (5 bases). This CDR3 is 13 amino acids long. Trimming shortened V by 0 bases and J by 8 bases, and 13 bases separated the two germline ends. Per germline, CDR1 SQVTM and CDR2 ANQGSEA. The CDR3 DNA follows: TGCAGCGTTGAAGATCCGGGGACTGGCGGCTACACCTTC. This encodes CSVEDPGTGGYTF.

The CDR3 DNA follows: TGCAGTGCTAGATCAACAGGGACAGAGATACACGAGACCCAGTACTTC. Translation: CSARSTGTEIHETQYF. The chain is built from TRBV20-1 and TRBJ2-5; 7 positions agree with TRBD1. The CDR3 extends over 16 amino acids. V shed 2 bases and J 5 bases; nucleotides not matched to a gene: 14. Germline-derived CDR1 and CDR2 are DFQATT and SNEGSKA (reference sequence).

Ten or more counts support this clonotype. The rearrangement joins TRBV7-2 to TRBJ1-3; D is unresolved. The V gene's germline CDR1 is SGHTA and CDR2 FQGNSA. Trimming stripped 5 bases from V and 2 bases from J, with 13 bases between. The CDR3 contains 15 residues. CDR3 region: CASSPGVTAGNTIYF. CDR3 DNA sequence: TGTGCCAGCAGCCCCGGGGTCACAGCTGGAAACACCATATATTTT.